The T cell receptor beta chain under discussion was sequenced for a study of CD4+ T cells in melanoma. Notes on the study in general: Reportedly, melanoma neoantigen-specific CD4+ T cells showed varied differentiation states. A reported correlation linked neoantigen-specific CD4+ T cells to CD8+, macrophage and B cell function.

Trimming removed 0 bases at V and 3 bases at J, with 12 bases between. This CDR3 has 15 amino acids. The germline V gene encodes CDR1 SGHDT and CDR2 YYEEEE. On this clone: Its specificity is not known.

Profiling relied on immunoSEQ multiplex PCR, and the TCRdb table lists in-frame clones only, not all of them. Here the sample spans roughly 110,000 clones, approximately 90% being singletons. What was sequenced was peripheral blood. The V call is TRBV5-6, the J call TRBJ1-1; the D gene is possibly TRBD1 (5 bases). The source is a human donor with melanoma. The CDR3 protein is CASSLVRGWDTEAFF. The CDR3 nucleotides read TGTGCCAGCAGCTTGGTACGGGGGTGGGACACTGAAGCTTTCTTT.